Listed below are T cell receptor beta chains from one sample, sequenced in a study of cytomegalovirus exposure and HLA in healthy donors. Libraries were prepared by immunoSEQ multiplex PCR; TCRdb keeps only in-frame clonotypes and omits some of them. Of 200,000 or so clones in the sample, 80% to 90% were seen once. The sequenced material came from PBMCs. These receptors originate from a woman under 30 in good health and CMV-seronegative. The conserved cysteine and the conserved F or W are not part of the CDR3 here.

ASSKPGLAGGEQY	TRBJ2-7	TRBV21-1
ASSLSLNYEQY	TRBJ2-7	TRBV28
ASSLAGDRYEQY	TRBJ2-7	TRBV7-2
AWSLTGGAHTQY	TRBJ2-3	TRBV30
ASGLSLAGGPYNEQF	TRBJ2-1	TRBV12-5
ASSPATIEGQKLF	TRBJ1-4	TRBV18
SVEPTGVWDTQY	TRBJ2-3	TRBV29-1
ASSPLGSAVGSQAF	TRBJ1-1	TRBV5-1
ASSQNPSATGGMY	TRBJ2-7	TRBV19
ASSEGIQETQY	TRBJ2-5	TRBV2
ASSRGSYNEQF	TRBJ2-1	TRBV19
ASSLGERQPQH	TRBJ1-5	TRBV5-1
ASSPGQGITNEKLF	TRBJ1-4	TRBV11-2
ASSRLAGTSYEQY	TRBJ2-7	TRBV2
ASSPLGRPTDTQY	TRBJ2-3	TRBV28
ASSLGAGPHQETQY	TRBJ2-5	TRBV7-2
ATSRDGAETEAF	TRBJ1-1	TRBV15
AWSLSRTASSTDTQY	TRBJ2-3	TRBV30
ASSWYPGTRNTGELF	TRBJ2-2	TRBV28
ASSQREEQNIQY	TRBJ2-4	TRBV27
ASSLGGGNQPQH	TRBJ1-5	TRBV5-1
ASSLRSTTSGRGLDTQY	TRBJ2-3	TRBV5-5
ASSPGGEQY	TRBJ2-7	TRBV7-9
ASSPWDIYNEQF	TRBJ2-1	TRBV5-4
ASSGDRSLAGYNEQF	TRBJ2-1	TRBV2
ASRRTSGRAGDGELF	TRBJ2-2	TRBV7-9
ASSSPGSRDRGLGYGYT	TRBJ1-2	TRBV28
ATSRDRGNQPQH	TRBJ1-5	TRBV15
ASSQDPPAGELF	TRBJ2-2	TRBV4-1
ASSFNRLAGESTDTQY	TRBJ2-3	TRBV7-2
ASSPERDNEQF	TRBJ2-1	TRBV18
ASSISGGEQY	TRBJ2-7	TRBV19
ASLGNEQF	TRBJ2-1	TRBV2
ASSRRLAGDTQY	TRBJ2-3	TRBV4-2
ASSPGTGVFYEQY	TRBJ2-7	TRBV5-4
ASSAWRDLNTEAF	TRBJ1-1	TRBV28
ASRPPKGRGYT	TRBJ1-2	TRBV28
ASSVGLAGGRDEQF	TRBJ2-1	TRBV9
ASSEARPYEQY	TRBJ2-7	TRBV6-1
SASQDLEQY	TRBJ2-7	TRBV20-1
ASSYSGREQY	TRBJ2-7	TRBV5-6
ASKVGALGGNTIY	TRBJ1-3	TRBV6-5
ASSTTSGPYEQY	TRBJ2-7	TRBV5-4
ASSVEGQLDSGNTIY	TRBJ1-3	TRBV9
ASSLVAGGPREQY	TRBJ2-7	TRBV7-2
ASSLGPYSNQPQH	TRBJ1-5	TRBV7-6
ASSVGTGGSPYEQY	TRBJ2-7	TRBV9
AWSEGVLRVGEQF	TRBJ2-1	TRBV30
ASSPQGPRPDTQY	TRBJ2-3	TRBV6-5
ASSSDSGRAQY	TRBJ2-3	TRBV7-8
ASSLDGSAHEQF	TRBJ2-1	TRBV5-1
ASSSGQGALYGYT	TRBJ1-2	TRBV28
ASSPSRLAGNRSYEQY	TRBJ2-7	TRBV7-9